The sequence of this T cell receptor (beta chain) was determined in a study of Ad26.COV2.S vaccination and SARS-CoV-2 variants. The repertoire was sequenced with immunoSEQ multiplex PCR; TCRdb's copy has only in-frame clones and lacks some. This sample carries some 190,000 clones, around 88% of them seen once, and the ten largest clones take around 6.1%. This CDR3 is built from 14 residues. Germline CDR1 and CDR2: LNHDA and SQIVND (reference sequence). Trimming removed 7 bases at V and 6 bases at J, with 18 bases between. This rearrangement joins TRBV19 to TRBJ1-1; D may be TRBD1 (5 bases). The receptor's source is a human donor who had recovered from COVID-19. Sequenced material: peripheral blood, taken after recovery from COVID-19. Here the CDR3 reads CASIGTETRSEAFF. The CDR3 DNA follows: TGTGCCAGTATTGGGACGGAGACTCGGTCTGAAGCTTTCTTT.